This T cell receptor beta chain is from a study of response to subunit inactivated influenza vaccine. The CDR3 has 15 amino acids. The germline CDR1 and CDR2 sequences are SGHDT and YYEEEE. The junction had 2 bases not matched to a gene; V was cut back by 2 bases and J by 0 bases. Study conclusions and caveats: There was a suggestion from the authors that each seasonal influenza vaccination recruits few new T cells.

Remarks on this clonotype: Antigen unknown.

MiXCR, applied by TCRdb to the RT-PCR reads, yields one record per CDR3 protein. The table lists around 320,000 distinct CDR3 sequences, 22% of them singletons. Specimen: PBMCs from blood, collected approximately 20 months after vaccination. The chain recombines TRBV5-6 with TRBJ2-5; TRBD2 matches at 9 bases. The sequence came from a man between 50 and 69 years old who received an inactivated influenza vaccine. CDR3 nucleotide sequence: TGTGCCAGCAGCTTCGCGGGAGGGTACCAAGAGACCCAGTACTTC. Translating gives CASSFAGGYQETQYF.